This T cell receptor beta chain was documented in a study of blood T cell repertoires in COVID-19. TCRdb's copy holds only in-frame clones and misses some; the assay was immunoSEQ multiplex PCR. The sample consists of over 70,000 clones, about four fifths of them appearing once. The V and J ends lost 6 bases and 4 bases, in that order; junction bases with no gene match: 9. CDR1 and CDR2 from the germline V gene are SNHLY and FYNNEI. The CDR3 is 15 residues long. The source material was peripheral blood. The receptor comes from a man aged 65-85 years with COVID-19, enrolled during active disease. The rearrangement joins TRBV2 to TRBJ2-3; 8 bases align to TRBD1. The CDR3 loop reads CASSVRDRTSDTQYF. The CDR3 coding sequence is TGTGCCAGCAGCGTTCGGGACAGGACTTCAGATACGCAGTATTTT.